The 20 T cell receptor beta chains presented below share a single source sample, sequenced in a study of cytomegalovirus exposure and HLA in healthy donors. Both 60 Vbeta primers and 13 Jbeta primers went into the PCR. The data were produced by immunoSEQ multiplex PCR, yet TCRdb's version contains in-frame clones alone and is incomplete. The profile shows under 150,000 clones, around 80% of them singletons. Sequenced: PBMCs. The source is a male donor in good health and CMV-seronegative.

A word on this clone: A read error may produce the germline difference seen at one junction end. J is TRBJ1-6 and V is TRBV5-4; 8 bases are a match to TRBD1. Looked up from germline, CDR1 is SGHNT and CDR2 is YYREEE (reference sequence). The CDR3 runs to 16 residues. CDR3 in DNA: TGTGCCGGCAGCTTGGCAGGGCAGGGGGCAGGTTCACCCCTCCACTTT. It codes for CAGSLAGQGAGSPLHF.

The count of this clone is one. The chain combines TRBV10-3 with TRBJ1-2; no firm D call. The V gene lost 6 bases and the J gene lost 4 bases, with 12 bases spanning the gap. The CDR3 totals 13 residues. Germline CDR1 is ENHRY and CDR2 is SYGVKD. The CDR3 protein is CAISEQAGYGYTF. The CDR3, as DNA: TGTGCCATCAGCGAGCAGGCAGGCTATGGCTACACCTTC.

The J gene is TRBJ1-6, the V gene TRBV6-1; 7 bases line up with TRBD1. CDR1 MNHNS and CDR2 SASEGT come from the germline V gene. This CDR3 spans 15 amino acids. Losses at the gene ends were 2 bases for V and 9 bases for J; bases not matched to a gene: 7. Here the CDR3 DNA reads TGTGCCAGCAGTGAACAGACAGGGATGGGTTCACCCCTCCACTTT. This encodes CASSEQTGMGSPLHF.

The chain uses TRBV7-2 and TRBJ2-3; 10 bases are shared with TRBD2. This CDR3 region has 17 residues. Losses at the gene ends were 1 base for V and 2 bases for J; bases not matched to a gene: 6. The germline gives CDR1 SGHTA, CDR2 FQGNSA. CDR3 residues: CASSLVRLAGYTDTQYF. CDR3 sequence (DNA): TGTGCCAGCAGCTTAGTACGACTAGCGGGTTACACAGATACGCAGTATTTT.

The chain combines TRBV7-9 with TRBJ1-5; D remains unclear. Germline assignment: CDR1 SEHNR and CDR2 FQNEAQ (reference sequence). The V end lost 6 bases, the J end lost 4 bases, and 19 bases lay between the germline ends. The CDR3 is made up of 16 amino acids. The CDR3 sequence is CASRRGAVPRNQPQHF. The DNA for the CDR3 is TGTGCCAGCAGGAGAGGAGCAGTCCCTAGGAATCAGCCCCAGCATTTT. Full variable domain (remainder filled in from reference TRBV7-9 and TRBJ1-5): DTGVSQNPRHKITKRGQNVTFRCDPISEHNRLYWYRQTLGQGPEFLTYFQNEAQLEKSRLLSDRFSAERPKGSFSTLEIQRTEQGDSAMYLCASRRGAVPRNQPQHFGDGTRLSIL.

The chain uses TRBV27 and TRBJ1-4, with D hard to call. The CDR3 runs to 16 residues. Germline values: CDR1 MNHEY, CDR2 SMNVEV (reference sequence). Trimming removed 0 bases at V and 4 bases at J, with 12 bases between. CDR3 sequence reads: CASSLSGQRNNEKLFF. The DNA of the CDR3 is TGTGCCAGCAGTTTATCGGGTCAGCGAAATAATGAAAAACTGTTTTTT.

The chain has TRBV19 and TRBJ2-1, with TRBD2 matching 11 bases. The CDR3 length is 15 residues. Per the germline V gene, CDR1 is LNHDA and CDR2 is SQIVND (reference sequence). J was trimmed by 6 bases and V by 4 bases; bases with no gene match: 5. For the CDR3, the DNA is TGTGCCAGTAGTACTCTAGCGGGGGGATTCAATGAGCAGTTCTTC. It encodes CASSTLAGGFNEQFF.

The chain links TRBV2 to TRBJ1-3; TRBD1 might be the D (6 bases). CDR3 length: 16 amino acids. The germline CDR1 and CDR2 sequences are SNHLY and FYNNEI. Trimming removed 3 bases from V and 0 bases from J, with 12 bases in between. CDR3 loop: CASSDRQEISGNTIYF. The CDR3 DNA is TGTGCCAGCAGTGATCGACAGGAGATCTCTGGAAACACCATATATTTT.

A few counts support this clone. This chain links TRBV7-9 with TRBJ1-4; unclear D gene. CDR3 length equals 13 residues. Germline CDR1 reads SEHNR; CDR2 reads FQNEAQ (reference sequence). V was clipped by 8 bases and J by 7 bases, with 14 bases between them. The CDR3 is CASSPPAGEKLFF. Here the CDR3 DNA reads TGTGCCAGCTCACCCCCCGCGGGTGAAAAACTGTTTTTT. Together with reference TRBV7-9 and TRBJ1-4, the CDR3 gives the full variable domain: DTGVSQNPRHKITKRGQNVTFRCDPISEHNRLYWYRQTLGQGPEFLTYFQNEAQLEKSRLLSDRFSAERPKGSFSTLEIQRTEQGDSAMYLCASSPPAGEKLFFGSGTQLSVL.

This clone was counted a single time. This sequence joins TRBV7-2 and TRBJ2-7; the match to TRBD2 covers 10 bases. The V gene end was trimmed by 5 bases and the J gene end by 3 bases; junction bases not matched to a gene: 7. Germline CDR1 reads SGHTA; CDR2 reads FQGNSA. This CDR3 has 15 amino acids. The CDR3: CASSNSGGLNYEQYF. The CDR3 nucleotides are TGTGCCAGCAGCAATAGCGGGGGGCTAAACTACGAGCAGTACTTC. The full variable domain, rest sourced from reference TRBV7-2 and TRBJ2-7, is GAGVSQSPSNKVTEKGKDVELRCDPISGHTALYWYRQSLGQGLEFLIYFQGNSAPDKSGLPSDRFSAERTGGSVSTLTIQRTQQEDSAVYLCASSNSGGLNYEQYFGPGTRLTVT.

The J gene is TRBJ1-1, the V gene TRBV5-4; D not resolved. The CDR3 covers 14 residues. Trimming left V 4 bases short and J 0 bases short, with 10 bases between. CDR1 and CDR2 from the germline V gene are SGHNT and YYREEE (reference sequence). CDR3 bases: TGTGCCAGCAGCCCTGAGGGAGTGAACACTGAAGCTTTCTTT. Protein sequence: CASSPEGVNTEAFF.

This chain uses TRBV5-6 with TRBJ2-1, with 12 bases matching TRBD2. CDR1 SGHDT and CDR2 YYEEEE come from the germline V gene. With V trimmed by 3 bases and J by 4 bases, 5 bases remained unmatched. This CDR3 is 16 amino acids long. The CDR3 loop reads CASSSTSGGRYNEQFF. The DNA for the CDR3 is TGTGCCAGCAGCTCGACTAGCGGGGGAAGATACAATGAGCAGTTCTTC.

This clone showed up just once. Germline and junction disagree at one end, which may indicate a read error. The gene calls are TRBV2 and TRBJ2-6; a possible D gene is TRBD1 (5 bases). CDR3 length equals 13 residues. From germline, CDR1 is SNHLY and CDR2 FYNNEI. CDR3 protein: CASTYSGANGLTF. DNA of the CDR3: TGTGCCAGCACTTACTCTGGGGCCAACGGCCTGACTTTC.

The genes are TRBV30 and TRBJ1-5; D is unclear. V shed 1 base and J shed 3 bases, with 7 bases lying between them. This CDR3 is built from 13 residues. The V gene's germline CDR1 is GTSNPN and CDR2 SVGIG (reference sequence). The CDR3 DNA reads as TGTGCCTGGAGTGGGCTCGTCAATCAGCCCCAGCATTTT. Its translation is CAWSGLVNQPQHF.

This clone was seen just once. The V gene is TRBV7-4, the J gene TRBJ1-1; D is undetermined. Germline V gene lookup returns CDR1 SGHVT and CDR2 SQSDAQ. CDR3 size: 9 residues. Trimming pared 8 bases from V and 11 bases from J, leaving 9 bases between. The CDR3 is CASGAVAFF. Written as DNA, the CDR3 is TGTGCCAGCGGCGCGGTGGCTTTCTTT.

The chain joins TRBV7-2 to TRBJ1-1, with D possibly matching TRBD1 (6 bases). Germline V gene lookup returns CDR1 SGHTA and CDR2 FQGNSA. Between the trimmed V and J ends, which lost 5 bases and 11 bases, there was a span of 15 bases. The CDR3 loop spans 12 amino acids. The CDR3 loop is CASSPPYRAAFF. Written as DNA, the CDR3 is TGTGCCAGCAGCCCTCCCTACAGGGCGGCTTTCTTT.

CDR3 in DNA: TGTGCCAGCAGCCAGTGGACAGGGATTAAATCTGAAGCTTTCTTT. Its protein product is CASSQWTGIKSEAFF. The chain has TRBV16 and TRBJ1-1, with TRBD1 matching over 8 bases. The CDR3 has 15 residues. The junction had 9 bases not matched to a gene; V was cut back by 3 bases and J by 6 bases. CDR1 and CDR2 from the germline V gene are KGHSY and FQNENV.

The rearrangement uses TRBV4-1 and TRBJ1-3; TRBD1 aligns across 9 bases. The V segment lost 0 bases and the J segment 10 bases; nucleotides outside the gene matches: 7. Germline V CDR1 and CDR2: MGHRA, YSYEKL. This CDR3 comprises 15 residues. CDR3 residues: CASSQDLGTGITIYF. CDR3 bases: TGCGCCAGCAGCCAAGATCTTGGGACAGGGATAACCATATATTTT.

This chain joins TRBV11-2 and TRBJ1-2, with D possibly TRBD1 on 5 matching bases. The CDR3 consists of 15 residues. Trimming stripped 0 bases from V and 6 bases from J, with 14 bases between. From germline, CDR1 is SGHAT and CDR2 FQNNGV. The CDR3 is CASSLDWRRADGYTF. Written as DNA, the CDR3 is TGTGCCAGCAGCTTAGATTGGCGCAGGGCGGATGGCTACACCTTC. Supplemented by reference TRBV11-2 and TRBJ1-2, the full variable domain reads EAGVAQSPRYKIIEKRQSVAFWCNPISGHATLYWYQQILGQGPKLLIQFQNNGVVDDSQLPKDRFSAERLKGVDSTLKIQPAKLEDSAVYLCASSLDWRRADGYTFGSGTRLTVV.

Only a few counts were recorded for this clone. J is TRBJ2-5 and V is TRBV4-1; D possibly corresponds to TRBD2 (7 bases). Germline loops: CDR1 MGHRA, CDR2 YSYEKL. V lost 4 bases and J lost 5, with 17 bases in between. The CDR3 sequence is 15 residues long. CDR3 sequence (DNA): TGCGCCAGCAGCCTCCTAAGGGGGGGTGGGGAGACCCAGTACTTC. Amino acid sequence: CASSLLRGGGETQYF.